The clone carrying this TCR beta chain was counted ten times or more. The antigen is not known. This specimen comes from a study of regulatory T cells in long-lasting Graves disease. Study-wide points: TRBV28, TRBJ1-2 and TRBJ2-5 emerged as the favored segments in persistent disease.

V dropped 3 bases and J dropped 4; count of bases not matched to a gene: 9. The CDR3 runs 16 residues. Germline V gene data show CDR1 as SNHLY and CDR2 as FYNNEI. Time point described: newly diagnosed GD, antithyroid drugs for less than 3 months. Generation of the TCR library employed RNA extracted from PBMCs. Construction of the TCR beta libraries employed iRepertoire HTBI primers in conjunction with Arm-PCR of CDR3 regions. TCRdb independently ran MiXCR on the multiplex PCR reads; one entry per CDR3 protein. The sample lists about 470,000 distinct CDR3 sequences, about 17% occurring once. The sample was also reused in another study, on T cells in Graves' hyperthyroidism and ophthalmopathy. That work adds: Blood also held most thyroid clonotypes expanded beyond 0.001.

This clonotype was sampled from a man in his forties with Graves disease. The chain uses TRBV2 and TRBJ2-3; 8 positions match TRBD2. The sample in question was peripheral blood mononuclear cells (PBMCs), obtained at new diagnosis, from a patient treated with antithyroid drugs. The CDR3 region is CASSEVETSVSDTQYF. The CDR3 nucleotides are TGTGCCAGCAGTGAGGTGGAGACTAGCGTCTCAGATACGCAGTATTTT.